The sequence of this T cell receptor (beta chain) was determined in a study of blood T cells in healthy people across ages. Regarding the study as a whole: Versus aged donors, long-lived donors had higher diversity and more naive CD4+ cells.

Turning to this clonotype: Its antigen is unknown.

Sample-barcoded 5' priming and a J-beta primer mix drove a second PCR of about 6 to 12 cycles. TCRdb reanalysed the 5' RACE reads using MiXCR and keeps one entry per CDR3 protein. Found here are approximately 800,000 distinct CDR3 sequences, about 61% of them singletons; the top ten hold around 25%. The CDR3 covers 16 residues. Germline CDR1 DFQATT, CDR2 SNEGSKA (reference sequence). With 5 bases clipped from V and 5 bases from J, the junction kept 12 bases outside the gene matches. The sequence derives from a man aged 35-49 years in good health. The rearrangement links TRBV20-1 to TRBJ1-4; 9 bases agree with TRBD1. Input material: blood. CDR3 sequence: CSAPVGQGFGNEKLFF. For the CDR3, the DNA is TGCAGTGCTCCTGTGGGACAGGGATTCGGAAATGAAAAACTGTTTTTT.